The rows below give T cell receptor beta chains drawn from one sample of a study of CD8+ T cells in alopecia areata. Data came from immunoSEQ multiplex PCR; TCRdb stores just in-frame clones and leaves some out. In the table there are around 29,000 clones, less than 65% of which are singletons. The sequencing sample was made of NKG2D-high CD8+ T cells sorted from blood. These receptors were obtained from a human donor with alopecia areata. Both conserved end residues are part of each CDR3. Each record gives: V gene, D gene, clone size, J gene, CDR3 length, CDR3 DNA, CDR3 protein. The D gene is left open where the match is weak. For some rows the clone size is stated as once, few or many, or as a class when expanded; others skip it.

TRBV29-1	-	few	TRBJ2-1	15	TGCAGCGTTGAAGCCGTCGGGAGCTCCTACAATGAGCAGTTCTTC	CSVEAVGSSYNEQFF
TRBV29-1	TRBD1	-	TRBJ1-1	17	TGCAGCGACTCCCCGTCGGAGACAGGGAAGTTTGACACTGAAGCTTTCTTT	CSDSPSETGKFDTEAFF
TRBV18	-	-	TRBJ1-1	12	TGTGCCAGCTCACCCGGAGGGCTTGAAGCTTTCTTT	CASSPGGLEAFF
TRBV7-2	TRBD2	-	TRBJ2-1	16	TGTGCCAGCAGCCACTTCACTAGCGGGGTAAGATCTGAGCAGTTCTTC	CASSHFTSGVRSEQFF
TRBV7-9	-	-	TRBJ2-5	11	TGTGCCAGCGAGGGGCGGGAGACCCAGTACTTC	CASEGRETQYF
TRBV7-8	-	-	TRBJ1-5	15	TGTGCCAGCAGCCAAACAGGCTATAGCAATCAGCCCCAGCATTTT	CASSQTGYSNQPQHF
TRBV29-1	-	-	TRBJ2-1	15	TGCAGCGTCGATATCGGGGGGCCAGGCTACAATGAGCAGTTCTTC	CSVDIGGPGYNEQFF
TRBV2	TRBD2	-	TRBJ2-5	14	TGTGCCAGCAGCGTAGCGGGAGGGGCGGAGACCCAGTACTTC	CASSVAGGAETQYF
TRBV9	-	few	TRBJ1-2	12	TGTGCCAGCACCGGGACTTACTATGGCTACACCTTC	CASTGTYYGYTF
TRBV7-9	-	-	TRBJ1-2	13	TGTGCCAGCAGCTACTTCGAGGGCTATGGCTACACCTTC	CASSYFEGYGYTF
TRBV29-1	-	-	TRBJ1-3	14	TGCAGCGTCCCGGAAGGGGACTCTGTAAACACCATATATTTT	CSVPEGDSVNTIYF
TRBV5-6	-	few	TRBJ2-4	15	TGTGCCAGCAGCGGGGGTGGAGTAGCCAAAAACATTCAGTACTTC	CASSGGGVAKNIQYF
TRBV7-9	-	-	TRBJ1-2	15	TGTGCCAGCAGCCCCAGGGACGGAAGATTCTATGGCTACACCTTC	CASSPRDGRFYGYTF
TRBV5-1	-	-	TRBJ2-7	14	TGCGCCAGCAGCCCCGGGACATATAAGTACGAGCAGTACTTC	CASSPGTYKYEQYF
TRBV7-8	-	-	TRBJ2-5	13	TGTGCCAGCCGAGGCGACTTACAAGAGACCCAGTACTTC	CASRGDLQETQYF
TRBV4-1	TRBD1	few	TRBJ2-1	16	TGCGCCAGCAGCCAAGTGGAATCCGGGACAGCCAATGAGCAGTTCTTC	CASSQVESGTANEQFF
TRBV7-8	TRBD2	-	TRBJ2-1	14	TGTGCCGGGACTAGCGGGAGATGGGGCAATGAGCAGTTCTTC	CAGTSGRWGNEQFF
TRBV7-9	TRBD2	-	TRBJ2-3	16	TGTGCCAGCAGCTTAGTTGCTAGCGGGGGAGGTAATACGCAGTATTTT	CASSLVASGGGNTQYF
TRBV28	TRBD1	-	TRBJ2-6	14	TGTGCCATCCAAGGGGGCACTGGGGCCAACGTCCTGACTTTC	CAIQGGTGANVLTF
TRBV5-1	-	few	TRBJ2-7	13	TGCGCCAGCAGCTTCCAAAGCTCCTACGAGCAGTACTTC	CASSFQSSYEQYF
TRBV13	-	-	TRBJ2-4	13	TGTGCCAGCAGCTTAGGCCAGGGACACCTCGCCTACTTC	CASSLGQGHLAYF
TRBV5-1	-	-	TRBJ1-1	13	TGCGCCAGCAGCCCTGGACAGAACACTGAAGCTTTCTTT	CASSPGQNTEAFF
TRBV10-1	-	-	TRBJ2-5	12	TGCGCCAGCAGTGGACAGGAAGAGACCCAGTACTTC	CASSGQEETQYF
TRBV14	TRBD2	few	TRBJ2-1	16	TGTGCCAGCAGCCCTCGGACTAGGGCAATTTACAATGAGCAGTTCTTC	CASSPRTRAIYNEQFF
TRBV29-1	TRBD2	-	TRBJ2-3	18	TGCAGCGTTGAGGGGGGCTCAACGGCTAGCGGGAGCACAGATACGCAGTATTTT	CSVEGGSTASGSTDTQYF
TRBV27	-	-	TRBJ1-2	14	TGTGCCAGCAGTACGGACGCGACGATCTATGGCTACACCTTC	CASSTDATIYGYTF
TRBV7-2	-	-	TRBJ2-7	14	TGTGCCAGCAGCTTATTAGGGATCCTGGGCGAGCAGTACTTC	CASSLLGILGEQYF
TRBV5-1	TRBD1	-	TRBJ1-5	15	TGCGCCAGCAGCTTGGAGACAGGGGTAAATCAGCCCCAGCATTTT	CASSLETGVNQPQHF
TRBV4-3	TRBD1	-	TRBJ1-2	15	TGCGCCAGCAGCCACGGTTATGACAGGGCTCAAGGCTACACCTTC	CASSHGYDRAQGYTF
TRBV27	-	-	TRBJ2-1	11	TGTGCCAGCAGTTTTGGCCTCCTCTGGTTCTTC	CASSFGLLWFF
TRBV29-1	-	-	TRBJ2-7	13	TGCAGCGTCTGCGGACAGCCTAACTACGAGCAGTACTTC	CSVCGQPNYEQYF
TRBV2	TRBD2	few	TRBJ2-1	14	TGTGCCAGCAGTCGACCTAGCGGTTATAATGAGCAGTTCTTC	CASSRPSGYNEQFF
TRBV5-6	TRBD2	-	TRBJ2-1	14	TGTGCCAGCAGCTCCGGGACTAGGTACAATGAGCAGTTCTTC	CASSSGTRYNEQFF